These 18 T cell receptor beta chains came from one sample sequenced in a study of beta chain features in type 1 diabetes. Every isolated RNA sample was fully reverse transcribed, so sequencing captured expressed TCRB transcripts. Assay: immunoSEQ multiplex PCR; the TCRdb copy retains only in-frame clones and omits some. The sample consists of about 250,000 clones, roughly 15% of them appearing once. The specimen was naive CD4+ T cells from blood. The source is a woman aged 40 to 55 in good health.

The CDR3 is CAISESGEGQYF. CDR3 DNA sequence: TGTGCCATCAGTGAGTCGGGGGAGGGGCAGTACTTC. The chain recombines TRBV10-3 with TRBJ2-7; 7 nucleotides agree with TRBD2. The CDR3 is 12 amino acids. V was pared by 0 bases and J by 9 bases, with 2 bases of the junction left unmatched. CDR1 and CDR2 (germline): ENHRY, SYGVKD.

This chain connects TRBV7-9 to TRBJ2-5; D gene ambiguous. The CDR3 length is 9 residues. V lost 10 bases and J lost 5, with 5 bases in between. Germline V gene sequence: CDR1 SEHNR, CDR2 FQNEAQ (reference sequence). The CDR3 here is CATGETQYF. The CDR3 DNA follows: TGTGCCACCGGGGAGACCCAGTACTTC.

This clone has more than one count but fewer than ten. The J gene is TRBJ2-5, the V gene TRBV7-9, with TRBD2 identical over 8 bases. The CDR3 runs 14 residues. The ends lost 4 bases at V and 5 bases at J; junction bases unmatched: 6. Germline V gives CDR1 SEHNR, CDR2 FQNEAQ (reference sequence). CDR3 bases: TGTGCCAGCAGCTCCTCGGGGGGGGTTGAGACCCAGTACTTC. Its protein is CASSSSGGVETQYF.

The CDR3 sequence is CASSDLTDGQYF. For the CDR3, the DNA is TGTGCCAGCAGTGATTTAACAGACGGGCAGTACTTC. The chain recombines TRBV6-5 with TRBJ2-7, with D hard to call. The CDR3 is made up of 12 amino acids. Germline V gene lookup returns CDR1 MNHEY and CDR2 SVGAGI. Trimming left V 5 bases short and J 9 bases short, with 14 bases between.

The chain couples TRBV13 to TRBJ2-5, with TRBD2 matching over 10 bases. Looked up from germline, CDR1 is PRHDT and CDR2 is FYEKMQ (reference sequence). Losses at the gene ends were 4 bases for V and 1 base for J; bases not matched to a gene: 3. The CDR3 runs to 15 residues. The CDR3 region is CASSSSGGAQETQYF. The CDR3 DNA reads TGTGCCAGCAGCTCTAGCGGGGGAGCCCAAGAGACCCAGTACTTC.

This clone was seen more than once but under ten times. This chain joins TRBV6-5 and TRBJ2-7, with a tentative D call TRBD2 (5 bases). The CDR3 runs to 13 residues. Trimming removed 5 bases at V and 7 bases at J, with 15 bases between. Germline V gene data show CDR1 as MNHEY and CDR2 as SVGAGI. The CDR3 region is CASSKRGWAEQYF. The DNA of the CDR3 is TGTGCCAGCAGTAAGAGAGGGTGGGCGGAGCAGTACTTC.

This clone was found a few times. The V call is TRBV6-4, the J call TRBJ1-2; 10 nucleotides agree with TRBD1. The CDR3 has 13 residues. The germline V gene encodes CDR1 MRHNA and CDR2 SNTAGT. With 4 bases clipped from V and 5 bases from J, the junction kept 1 base outside the gene matches. The CDR3 DNA sequence: TGTGCCAGCAGTGGGACAGGGGGATATGGCTACACCTTC. Its translation is CASSGTGGYGYTF.

This clone was detected a few times. The V call is TRBV13, the J call TRBJ1-6, with TRBD1 matching over 8 bases. Germline lookup yields CDR1 PRHDT and CDR2 FYEKMQ (reference sequence). V lost 5 bases, J lost 9 bases, and 6 bases stayed unmatched. CDR3 size: 14 residues. As DNA, the CDR3 is TGTGCCAGCAGCCGAGACAGGGGTAGTTCACCCCTCCACTTT. This gives the protein CASSRDRGSSPLHF.

This clone has more than one count but fewer than ten. The chain combines TRBV9 with TRBJ1-1; D gene ambiguous. The CDR3 is made up of 13 amino acids. V lost 0 bases, J lost 8 bases, and 11 bases lay in between. Looked up from germline, CDR1 is SGDLS and CDR2 is YYNGEE. The CDR3 DNA reads as TGTGCCAGCAGCGTAGCCCACGGCAGGGAAGCTTTCTTT. Protein: CASSVAHGREAFF.

This clone came up a few times. The rearrangement joins TRBV7-2 to TRBJ2-6; 7 positions agree with TRBD1. The CDR3 contains 18 residues. Germline assignment: CDR1 SGHTA and CDR2 FQGNSA. Trimming removed 5 bases from V and 0 bases from J; junction bases left unmatched: 10. As DNA, the CDR3 is TGTGCCAGCAGCATCATTGGGACAGTCAGCTCTGGGGCCAACGTCCTGACTTTC. Translation: CASSIIGTVSSGANVLTF.

The chain couples TRBV7-9 to TRBJ1-4; 10 nucleotides line up with TRBD1. From germline, CDR1 is SEHNR and CDR2 FQNEAQ (reference sequence). CDR3 length: 16 amino acids. V dropped 5 bases and J dropped 2; count of bases not matched to a gene: 5. CDR3 in DNA: TGTGCCAGCAGCCCAGGACAGGGGGGGACTAATGAAAAACTGTTTTTT. Its protein is CASSPGQGGTNEKLFF.

The genes are TRBV25-1 and TRBJ2-2; 7 bases agree with TRBD2. Germline V CDR1 and CDR2: MGHDK, SYGVNS. The V segment lost 2 bases and the J segment 1 base; nucleotides outside the gene matches: 7. The CDR3 has 17 residues. CDR3 DNA sequence: TGTGCCAGCAGTGAACCCACGGGGGGAAGGAACACCGGGGAGCTGTTTTTT. It encodes CASSEPTGGRNTGELFF.

The chain recombines TRBV13 with TRBJ2-2; the D is unclear. Between the trimmed V and J ends, which lost 3 bases and 2 bases, there was a span of 7 bases. This CDR3 is built from 14 residues. Germline lookup yields CDR1 PRHDT and CDR2 FYEKMQ (reference sequence). CDR3 sequence (DNA): TGTGCCAGCAGCTTTCGGGTAAACACCGGGGAGCTGTTTTTT. It codes for CASSFRVNTGELFF.

J is TRBJ2-4 and V is TRBV5-8; 9 nucleotides agree with TRBD1. The CDR3 covers 16 residues. V shed 3 bases and J 0 bases; nucleotides not matched to a gene: 4. Germline values: CDR1 SGHTS, CDR2 YDEGEE. Here the CDR3 reads CASSWTGAGAKNIQYF. CDR3 nucleotide sequence: TGTGCCAGCAGCTGGACAGGGGCGGGAGCCAAAAACATTCAGTACTTC.

In its sample, this clone was seen a few times. The chain recombines TRBV5-4 with TRBJ2-7; TRBD2 matches 8 bases. Germline CDR1 and CDR2: SGHNT and YYREEE (reference sequence). The CDR3 runs to 15 residues. J was trimmed by 0 bases and V by 4 bases; bases with no gene match: 6. CDR3 sequence (DNA): TGTGCCAGCAGCCGGGGGGGGGACCCCTCCTACGAGCAGTACTTC. Translated, it gives CASSRGGDPSYEQYF.

This clone was detected only a few times. The rearrangement joins TRBV18 to TRBJ2-3; possible D gene TRBD2, 5 bases. CDR1 and CDR2 from the germline V gene are KGHSH and LQKENI. There are 16 residues in the CDR3. Between the trimmed V and J ends, which lost 1 base and 6 bases, there was a span of 17 bases. Here the CDR3 DNA reads TGTGCCAGCTCACCACTAGCCCCGGGGAACACGGATACGCAGTATTTT. Amino acids: CASSPLAPGNTDTQYF.

This sequence joins TRBV25-1 and TRBJ2-1, with 8 bases matching TRBD2. The ends lost 6 bases at V and 7 bases at J; junction bases unmatched: 14. Germline V gene data show CDR1 as MGHDK and CDR2 as SYGVNS. The CDR3 has 16 amino acids. The CDR3 DNA reads as TGTGCCAGCAGCGTCATGGCTAGCGGGCGGAGGAATGAGCAGTTCTTC. Translation gives CASSVMASGRRNEQFF.

A few counts support this clone. V gene TRBV9 combines with J gene TRBJ2-7, with TRBD2 matching 10 bases. Germline trimming cut 2 bases from V and 0 bases from J; bases unmatched to any gene: 11. This CDR3 is built from 18 residues. Germline assignment: CDR1 SGDLS and CDR2 YYNGEE. CDR3 coding DNA: TGTGCCAGCAGCGTGGGCCTAGCGGGGGAGATACTCTCCTACGAGCAGTACTTC. Translation: CASSVGLAGEILSYEQYF.